This TCR beta chain was identified during a study of PD-L1 blockade in urothelial cancer. Study context: About 90% of the 29 patients were males with bladder-origin urothelial cancer. Blood analyses occurred 3 weeks (second dose) and 6 weeks post treatment start.

The junction had 5 bases not matched to a gene; V was cut back by 7 bases and J by 6 bases. CDR1 and CDR2 from the germline V gene are LNHDA and SQIVND (reference sequence). The CDR3 contains 13 residues. Synthetic TCR analog templates were spiked into all PCRs individually. Repertoires were generated with immunoSEQ multiplex PCR, while TCRdb's copy carries only in-frame clones and drops some. This table has about 15,000 clones, around 90% appearing once. The source was PBMCs, collected around atezolizumab (anti-PD-L1) treatment. The TCR originated in a man aged 50 to 59 with urothelial cancer. This chain uses TRBV19 with TRBJ1-2, with 10 bases that match TRBD1. CDR3 region: CASKTTGGNGYTF. In DNA form, the CDR3 reads TGTGCCAGTAAGACGACAGGGGGCAATGGCTACACCTTC.